This TCR beta chain originates from a study of T cell changes during pregnancy in multiple sclerosis. The CDR3 covers 14 residues. V dropped 1 base and J dropped 4; count of bases not matched to a gene: 4. Germline CDR1 reads SGHDT; CDR2 reads YYEEEE. Some clones are missing from TCRdb's copy, which holds only in-frame ones; the method was immunoSEQ multiplex PCR. This table holds more than 65,000 clones, 80% to 90% found once. This rearrangement joins TRBV5-6 to TRBJ1-1; 7 positions agree with TRBD1. Sequenced here: peripheral blood, sampled before pregnancy. The TCR was taken from a female donor with multiple sclerosis, enrolled in a pregnancy study. CDR3: CASSLWAGGTEAFF. CDR3 DNA: TGTGCCAGCAGCTTGTGGGCAGGGGGCACTGAAGCTTTCTTT. The full variable domain, rest sourced from reference TRBV5-6 and TRBJ1-1, is DAGVTQSPTHLIKTRGQQVTLRCSPKSGHDTVSWYQQALGQGPQFIFQYYEEEERQRGNFPDRFSGHQFPNYSSELNVNALLLGDSALYLCASSLWAGGTEAFFGQGTRLTVV.